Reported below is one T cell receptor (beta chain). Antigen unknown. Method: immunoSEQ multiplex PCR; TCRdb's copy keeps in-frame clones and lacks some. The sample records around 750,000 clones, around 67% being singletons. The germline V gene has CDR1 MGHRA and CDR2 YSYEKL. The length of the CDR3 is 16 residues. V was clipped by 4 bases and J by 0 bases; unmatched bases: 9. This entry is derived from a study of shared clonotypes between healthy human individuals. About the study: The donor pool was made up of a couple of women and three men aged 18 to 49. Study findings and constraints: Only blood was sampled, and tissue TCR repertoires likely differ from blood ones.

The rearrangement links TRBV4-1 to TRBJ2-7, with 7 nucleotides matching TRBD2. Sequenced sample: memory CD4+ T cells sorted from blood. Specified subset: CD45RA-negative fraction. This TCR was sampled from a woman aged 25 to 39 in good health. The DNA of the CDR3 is TGCGCCAGCAGCCTAAGTCGGGACTATCTCTCCTACGAGCAGTACTTC. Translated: CASSLSRDYLSYEQYF.